The entry that follows covers one TCR beta chain sequence. Its matching antigen is unknown. The data originate from a study of PD-1 blockade in classical Hodgkin lymphoma. Study observations and caveats: Initiation of nivolumab under 1 year after ASCT led to exclusion of patients.

The CDR3 totals 19 residues. Germline-derived CDR1 and CDR2 are LGHNA and YSLEER. Trimming took 0 bases from V and 2 from J; bases not matched to a gene: 12. Assay used: immunoSEQ multiplex PCR; TCRdb lists only in-frame clones, some missing. The sample has some 2,600 clones; about 69% are singletons. Brentuximab vedotin exposure varied, and every patient relapsed after autologous stem cell transplantation. Thawed PBMCs supplied CD8+ T cells via magnetic negative selection. The best responses consisted of complete response, partial response or progressive disease. The clonotype originates from a human donor with classical Hodgkin lymphoma. Sequencing was performed on CD8+ T cells from blood, taken at baseline. The chain recombines TRBV4-3 with TRBJ2-7; TRBD1 matches at 11 bases. DNA of the CDR3: TGCGCCAGCAGCCAAGAGACTCGGACAGGGGGCGCGAATCCCTACGAGCAGTACTTC. This codes for CASSQETRTGGANPYEQYF.